This section outlines one TCR beta chain sequence together with its context. Its matching antigen is unknown. CDR1 SGDLS and CDR2 YYNGEE come from the germline V gene. The V end was cut by 3 bases, the J end by 4 bases, with 14 bases between. The length of the CDR3 is 15 residues. These data come from a study of cytomegalovirus exposure and HLA in healthy donors. Produced via immunoSEQ multiplex PCR; TCRdb's table is partial and in-frame only. Here the sample spans about 160,000 clones, less than 90% being singletons. Separate from the approximately 700-subject first cohort was the roughly 130-subject validation cohort, to which the donors belonged. Study results and limitations: Within the 130 or so validation repertoires, first-cohort TCR clusters tended to co-occur, according to a later analysis.

The receptor was derived from a woman aged 18 to 35 in good health and CMV-seronegative. The chain employs TRBV9 and TRBJ2-1; perhaps TRBD2 as D (6 bases). Source material: PBMCs. The CDR3 loop is CASSAHPGGYNEQFF. As DNA, the CDR3 is TGTGCCAGCAGCGCCCACCCTGGGGGGTACAATGAGCAGTTCTTC.